This T cell receptor (beta chain) appears in the sequencing data of a study of CD8 T cells in Susac syndrome. CDR1 is MNHEY and CDR2 is SMNVEV in the germline V gene (reference sequence). Deletions cut 3 bases from V and 1 base from J, with 8 bases between. The CDR3 runs 14 residues. This clonotype is a singleton in its sample. RNA totalling about 0.45 to 1 ug underwent reverse transcription with random hexamers. TCRdb passed the immunoSEQ multiplex PCR reads through MiXCR, listing each CDR3 protein once. This table has roughly 100,000 distinct CDR3 sequences, less than 95% appearing once. This sequence joins TRBV27 and TRBJ2-3; unclear D gene. Specimen: CD8+ T cells from PBMCs. The receptor's source is a human donor with Susac syndrome. The CDR3 loop reads CASSLVDGTDTQYF. CDR3 nucleotide sequence: TGTGCCAGCAGTTTGGTGGACGGCACAGATACGCAGTATTTT.